This T cell receptor beta chain was profiled in a study of breast tumors, draining lymph nodes, adjacent tissues. CDR3 size: 15 residues. The germline gives CDR1 SQVTM, CDR2 ANQGSEA. Samples came from axillary lymph nodes draining the breast cancer. This clonotype came up many times. Its antigen is unknown. One entry per CDR3 protein, called by TCRdb with MiXCR from the multiplex PCR reads. The table lists around 140,000 distinct CDR3 sequences, approximately 20% of them singletons. Findings of the study overall: Tumor and nontumor repertoires were significantly more similar in luminal-like than in basal-like breast cancer.

The rearrangement links TRBV29-1 to TRBJ2-1; 8 positions agree with TRBD2. Sequencing was performed on axillary lymph node tissue. The source is a female donor with breast cancer. Some clones in this sample may be carry-over from other donors' samples. CDR3 loop: CTHSKAGAPLHEQFF. Here the CDR3 DNA reads TGCACCCACTCGAAAGCGGGAGCTCCTTTGCATGAGCAGTTCTTC.